These 18 T cell receptor beta chains came from one sample sequenced in a study of T cells after posttransplantation cyclophosphamide. Repertoires were generated with immunoSEQ multiplex PCR, while TCRdb's copy carries only in-frame clones and drops some. The table includes roughly 13,000 clones, roughly four fifths detected once. The sample consisted of memory CD4+ T cells sorted from PBMCs. The receptor set was obtained from a man between 45 and 60 years old in good health, CMV-negative, and a related stem cell transplant donor.

CDR3 nucleotides: TGCGCCAGCAGCGCCCTGACAGGGTTCGCTGGGGCCAACGTCCTGACTTTC. Protein sequence: CASSALTGFAGANVLTF. The chain employs TRBV5-1 and TRBJ2-6; TRBD1 matches at 7 bases. CDR3 size: 17 residues. The germline V gene has CDR1 SGHRS and CDR2 YFSETQ. Losses at the gene ends were 4 bases for V and 2 bases for J; bases not matched to a gene: 9.

This chain uses TRBV29-1 with TRBJ2-7; TRBD2 aligns across 8 bases. J lost 1 base, V lost 3 bases, and 14 bases had no gene match. Per the germline V gene, CDR1 is SQVTM and CDR2 is ANQGSEA. This CDR3 is 17 amino acids long. The CDR3 here is CSVEGLGDGLDSYEQYF. The DNA for the CDR3 is TGCAGCGTTGAGGGACTAGGGGATGGCCTCGATTCCTACGAGCAGTACTTC.

The chain carries TRBV5-4 and TRBJ1-1; D might be TRBD1 (6 bases). V lost 4 bases, J lost 1 base, and 23 bases lay in between. Germline values: CDR1 SGHNT, CDR2 YYREEE (reference sequence). CDR3 size: 18 residues. The CDR3 nucleotides read TGTGCCAGCAGCCGGGGGGGGGCGAGTGGTGGAGGGAACACTGAAGCTTTCTTT. It specifies CASSRGGASGGGNTEAFF.

This CDR3 is CASSVAPDREFRQYF. CDR3 DNA sequence: TGTGCCAGCAGCGTAGCCCCGGACAGGGAGTTTAGGCAGTACTTC. The V and J genes are TRBV9 and TRBJ2-7, with 8 positions matching TRBD1. V was pared by 0 bases and J by 9 bases, with 11 bases of the junction left unmatched. From germline, CDR1 is SGDLS and CDR2 YYNGEE. The CDR3 consists of 15 residues.

This clone was found once. V usage is TRBV5-1 and J usage is TRBJ2-2; possibly TRBD1 for D (5 bases). This CDR3 is 16 amino acids long. Germline-derived CDR1 and CDR2 are SGHRS and YFSETQ. Trimming shortened V by 1 base and J by 0 bases, and 10 bases separated the two germline ends. The CDR3 region is CASSLTTVANTGELFF. The CDR3 DNA reads as TGCGCCAGCAGCTTGACGACAGTCGCGAACACCGGGGAGCTGTTTTTT.

The chain uses TRBV4-1 and TRBJ1-5, with D possibly TRBD1 on 5 matching bases. Germline lookup yields CDR1 MGHRA and CDR2 YSYEKL. CDR3 length equals 16 residues. The V gene lost 0 bases and the J gene lost 6 bases, with 15 bases spanning the gap. CDR3 DNA: TGCGCCAGCAGCCAAGATTGGCAGGGTTTAGTTCAGCCCCAGCATTTT. Its translation: CASSQDWQGLVQPQHF.

A single count supports this clone. V is TRBV7-9 and J is TRBJ2-3; 9 bases agree with TRBD2. The CDR3 extends over 15 amino acids. CDR1 and CDR2 from the germline V gene are SEHNR and FQNEAQ (reference sequence). V shed 1 base and J 5 bases; nucleotides not matched to a gene: 4. CDR3 sequence reads: CASSLGRGGLDTQYF. The CDR3 region has the DNA TGTGCCAGCAGCTTAGGGCGGGGGGGCCTAGATACGCAGTATTTT.

Regarding this clone: Other DNA sequences from this sample encode an identical CDR3 as well. This chain uses TRBV19 with TRBJ2-3, with TRBD2 matching 9 bases. CDR1 LNHDA and CDR2 SQIVND come from the germline V gene (reference sequence). V trimming: 6 bases; J trimming: 2 bases; junction bases outside the gene matches: 9. The CDR3 has 16 residues. The CDR3 nucleotides are TGTGCCAGTAGCCCTCAAGCGGGGGGATTCACAGATACGCAGTATTTT. Translating it yields CASSPQAGGFTDTQYF.

The J gene is TRBJ2-5, the V gene TRBV5-1; 9 bases agree with TRBD2. V gave up 0 bases and J gave up 3 bases; unmatched junction bases: 6. CDR1 and CDR2 from the germline V gene are SGHRS and YFSETQ. The CDR3 spans 16 residues. CDR3 loop: CASSLAWGLAEETQYF. CDR3 in DNA: TGCGCCAGCAGCTTGGCATGGGGACTAGCAGAAGAGACCCAGTACTTC.

The CDR3 DNA reads TGTGCCATCGGCCCGACTAGCCGACGCACAGATACGCAGTATTTT. Translated: CAIGPTSRRTDTQYF. This chain joins TRBV10-3 and TRBJ2-3, with 7 bases matching TRBD2. The trim removed 8 bases at V and 1 base at J, leaving 9 bases unmatched. The CDR3 extends over 15 amino acids. Germline CDR1 ENHRY, CDR2 SYGVKD.

The table lists this clone with a few counts. The J gene is TRBJ2-1, the V gene TRBV18; 11 nucleotides agree with TRBD2. Germline CDR1 is KGHSH and CDR2 is LQKENI. The CDR3 has 15 residues. Trimming took 3 bases from V and 6 from J; bases not matched to a gene: 4. CDR3 in amino acids: CASSPGSGRGNEQFF. Here the CDR3 DNA reads TGTGCCAGCTCACCTGGTAGCGGGAGGGGCAATGAGCAGTTCTTC.

The chain recombines TRBV5-3 with TRBJ2-3, with 11 positions matching TRBD2. TRBV5-3 is an ORF, with its function uncertain. The trim removed 2 bases at V and 9 bases at J, leaving 11 bases unmatched. This CDR3 comprises 16 residues. This CDR3 is CARSLRLAGPRGTQYF. For the CDR3, the DNA is TGTGCCAGAAGCTTACGACTAGCGGGACCCCGGGGGACGCAGTATTTT.

V is TRBV19 and J is TRBJ1-1, with TRBD1 as a possible D gene (6 bases). This CDR3 region has 15 residues. V lost 5 bases to trimming and J lost 4 bases, with 17 bases between them. CDR1 is LNHDA and CDR2 is SQIVND in the germline V gene (reference sequence). As DNA, the CDR3 is TGTGCCAGTAGTTCCCGACAGGCGGGAGGCACTGAAGCTTTCTTT. Translating gives CASSSRQAGGTEAFF. Looking up the rest from reference TRBV19 and TRBJ1-1 gives the full variable domain: DGGITQSPKYLFRKEGQNVTLSCEQNLNHDAMYWYRQDPGQGLRLIYYSQIVNDFQKGDIAEGYSVSREKKESFPLTVTSAQKNPTAFYLCASSSRQAGGTEAFFGQGTRLTVV.

The CDR3 sequence: CASSLRPRNNEQFF. The CDR3 bases are TGTGCCAGCAGCCTCAGGCCACGGAACAATGAGCAGTTCTTC. The chain links TRBV11-3 to TRBJ2-1, with D unclear. The CDR3 is 14 amino acids. Germline-derived CDR1 and CDR2 are SGHNT and YENEEA. V lost 5 bases and J 5 bases, leaving 13 bases between the germline ends. Full variable domain (remainder filled in from reference TRBV11-3 and TRBJ2-1): EAGVVQSPRYKIIEKKQPVAFWCNPISGHNTLYWYLQNLGQGPELLIRYENEEAVDDSQLPKDRFSAERLKGVDSTLKIQPAELGDSAVYLCASSLRPRNNEQFFGPGTRLTVL.

The rearrangement joins TRBV10-3 to TRBJ2-3; 13 positions match TRBD2. CDR3 length: 17 amino acids. The V gene's germline CDR1 is ENHRY and CDR2 SYGVKD. Trimming cost V 5 bases and J 4 bases; bases outside gene matches: 9. CDR3 DNA: TGTGCCATCAGTTCAACTAGCGGGAGGGCCTCCTCAGATACGCAGTATTTT. It yields the protein CAISSTSGRASSDTQYF.

V gene TRBV2 combines with J gene TRBJ2-7; D gene unclear. Germline V CDR1 and CDR2: SNHLY, FYNNEI. The V and J ends lost 5 bases and 2 bases respectively, with 13 bases between them. This CDR3 contains 14 residues. The CDR3 DNA is TGTGCCAGCAGTCAAAGCCCCGGTACCTACGAGCAGTACTTC. Protein product: CASSQSPGTYEQYF. Drawing the rest from reference TRBV2 and TRBJ2-7, the complete variable domain is EPEVTQTPSHQVTQMGQEVILRCVPISNHLYFYWYRQILGQKVEFLVSFYNNEISEKSEIFDDQFSVERPDGSNFTLKIRSTKLEDSAMYFCASSQSPGTYEQYFGPGTRLTVT.

The V call is TRBV27, the J call TRBJ2-5; no definite D call. The V gene lost 3 bases and the J gene lost 2 bases, with 7 bases spanning the gap. Germline values: CDR1 MNHEY, CDR2 SMNVEV (reference sequence). The CDR3 covers 13 residues. The CDR3 DNA follows: TGTGCCAGCAGTTTGTGGCCGCAAGAGACCCAGTACTTC. Encoded protein: CASSLWPQETQYF.

This clone was detected a few times. This chain connects TRBV7-9 to TRBJ2-2, with D unresolved. The germline gives CDR1 SEHNR, CDR2 FQNEAQ (reference sequence). This CDR3 is 15 amino acids long. The V end was cut by 0 bases, the J end by 3 bases, with 8 bases between. The CDR3, as DNA: TGTGCCAGCAGCTTAGCTGGCAGATACACCGGGGAGCTGTTTTTT. Encoded protein: CASSLAGRYTGELFF.